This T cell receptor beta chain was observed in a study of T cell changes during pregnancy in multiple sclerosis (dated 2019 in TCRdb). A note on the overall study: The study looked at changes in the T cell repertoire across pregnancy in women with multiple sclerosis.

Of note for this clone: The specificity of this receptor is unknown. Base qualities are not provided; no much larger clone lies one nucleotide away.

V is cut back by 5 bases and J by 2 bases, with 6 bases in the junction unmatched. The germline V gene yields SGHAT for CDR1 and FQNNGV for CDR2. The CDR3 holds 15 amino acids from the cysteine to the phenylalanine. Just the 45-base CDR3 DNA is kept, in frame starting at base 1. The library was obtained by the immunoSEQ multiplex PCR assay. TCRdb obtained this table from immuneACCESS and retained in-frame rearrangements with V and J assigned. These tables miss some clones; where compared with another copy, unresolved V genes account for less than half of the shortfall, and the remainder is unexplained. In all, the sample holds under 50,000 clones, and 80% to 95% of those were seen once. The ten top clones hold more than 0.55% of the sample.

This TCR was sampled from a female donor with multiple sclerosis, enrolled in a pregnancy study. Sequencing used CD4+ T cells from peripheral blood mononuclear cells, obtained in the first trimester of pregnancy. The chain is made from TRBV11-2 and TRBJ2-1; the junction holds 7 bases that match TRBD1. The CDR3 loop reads CASSRRDSPYNEQFF. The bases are TGTGCCAGCAGCCGTCGGGACAGTCCCTACAATGAGCAGTTCTTC.